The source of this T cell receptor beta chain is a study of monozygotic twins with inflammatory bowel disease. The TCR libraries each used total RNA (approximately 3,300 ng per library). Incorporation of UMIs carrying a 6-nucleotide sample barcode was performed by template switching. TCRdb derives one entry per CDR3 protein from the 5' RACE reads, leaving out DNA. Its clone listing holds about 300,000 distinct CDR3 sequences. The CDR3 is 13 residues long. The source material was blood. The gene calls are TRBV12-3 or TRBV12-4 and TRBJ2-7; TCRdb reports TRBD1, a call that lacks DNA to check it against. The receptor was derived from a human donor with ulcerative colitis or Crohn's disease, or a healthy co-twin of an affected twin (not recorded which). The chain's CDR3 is CASSFGTLYEQYF.